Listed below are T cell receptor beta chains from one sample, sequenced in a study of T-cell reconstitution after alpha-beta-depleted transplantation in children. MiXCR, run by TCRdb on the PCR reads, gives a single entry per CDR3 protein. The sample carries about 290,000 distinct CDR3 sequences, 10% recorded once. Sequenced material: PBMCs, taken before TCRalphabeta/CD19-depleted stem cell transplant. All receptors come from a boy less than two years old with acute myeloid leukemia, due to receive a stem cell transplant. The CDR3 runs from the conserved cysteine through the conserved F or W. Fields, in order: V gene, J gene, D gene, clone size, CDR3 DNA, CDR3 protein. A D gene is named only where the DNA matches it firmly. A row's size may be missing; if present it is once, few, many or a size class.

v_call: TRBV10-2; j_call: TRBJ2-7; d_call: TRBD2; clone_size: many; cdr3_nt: TGCGCCAGCGGGGGAGGGGCCAGCTCCTACGAGCAGTACTTC; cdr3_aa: CASGGGASSYEQYF
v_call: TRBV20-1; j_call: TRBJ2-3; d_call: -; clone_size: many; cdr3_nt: TGCAGTCCCTTCCTAGCGCGCACAGATACGCAGTATTTT; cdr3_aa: CSPFLARTDTQYF
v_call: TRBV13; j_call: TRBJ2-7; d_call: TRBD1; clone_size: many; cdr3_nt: TGTGCCAGCAGCGTGGACAGGGGTGAGCAGTACTTC; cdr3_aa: CASSVDRGEQYF
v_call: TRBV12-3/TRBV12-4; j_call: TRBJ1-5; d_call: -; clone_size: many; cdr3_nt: TGTGCCAGCAGTTTAGGGCAGGTCGGCAATCAGCCCCAGCATTTT; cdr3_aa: CASSLGQVGNQPQHF
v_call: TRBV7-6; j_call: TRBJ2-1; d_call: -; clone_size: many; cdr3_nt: TGTGCCAGCAGCTTAGCGCTTTTCACAGGGAATGAGCAGTTCTTC; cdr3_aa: CASSLALFTGNEQFF
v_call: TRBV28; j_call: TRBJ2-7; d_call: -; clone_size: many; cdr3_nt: TGTGCCAGCAGTTTAATTCCCTCCTACGAGCAGTACTTC; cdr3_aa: CASSLIPSYEQYF
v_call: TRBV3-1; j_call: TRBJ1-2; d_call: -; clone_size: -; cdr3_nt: TGTGCCAGCAGCCAAGCAGGCAGGTCGGGGGGACCGGTTGGCTACACCTTC; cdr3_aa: CASSQAGRSGGPVGYTF
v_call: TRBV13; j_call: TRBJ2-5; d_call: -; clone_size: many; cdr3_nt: TGTGCCAGCAGCTCTTTTTTTAGGGGCCAGGATGAGACCCAGTACTTC; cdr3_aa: CASSSFFRGQDETQYF
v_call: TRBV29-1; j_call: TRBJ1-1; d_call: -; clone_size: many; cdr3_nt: TGCAGCTGGGAGGTTGGCGCTGAAGCTTTCTTT; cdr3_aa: CSWEVGAEAFF
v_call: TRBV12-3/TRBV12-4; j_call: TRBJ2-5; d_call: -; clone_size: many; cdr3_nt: TGTGCCAGCAGTTGGGACTCCCAAGAGACCCAGTACTTC; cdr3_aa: CASSWDSQETQYF
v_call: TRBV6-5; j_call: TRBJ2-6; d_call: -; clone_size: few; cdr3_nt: TGTGCCAGCAGTTACTCGTCCGGGGTCTCTGGGGCCAACGTCCTGACTTTC; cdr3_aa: CASSYSSGVSGANVLTF
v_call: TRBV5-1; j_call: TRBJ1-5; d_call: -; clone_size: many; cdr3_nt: TGCGCCAGCGCCTTGGGAGGTGGCAATCAGCCCCAGCATTTT; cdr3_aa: CASALGGGNQPQHF
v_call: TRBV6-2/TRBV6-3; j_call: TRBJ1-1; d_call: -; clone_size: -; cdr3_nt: TGTGCCAGCAGTTATGGCTTTTGGGCCTCTCGGAACACTGAAGCTTTCTTT; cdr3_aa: CASSYGFWASRNTEAFF
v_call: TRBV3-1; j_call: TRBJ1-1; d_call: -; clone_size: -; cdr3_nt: TGTGCCAGCAGCCAAGATGGGGACACGAACACTGAAGCTTTCTTT; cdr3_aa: CASSQDGDTNTEAFF
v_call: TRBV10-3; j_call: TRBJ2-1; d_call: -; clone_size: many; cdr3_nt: TGTGCCACCGCTCACCGCGGCAACGAGCAGTTCTTC; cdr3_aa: CATAHRGNEQFF
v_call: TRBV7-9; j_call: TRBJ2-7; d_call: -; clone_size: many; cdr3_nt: TGTGCCAGCAGCTTAACCCCGAAACAGGCCTACGAGCAGTACTTC; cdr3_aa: CASSLTPKQAYEQYF
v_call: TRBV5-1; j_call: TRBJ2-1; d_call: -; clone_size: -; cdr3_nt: TGCGCCAGCAGCTTGGTACAACGCAATGAGCAGTTCTTC; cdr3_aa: CASSLVQRNEQFF
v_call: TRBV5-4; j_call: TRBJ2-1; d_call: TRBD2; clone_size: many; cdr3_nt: TGTGCCAGCCCCGGGGTAGCGGGGGCCGATGAGCAGTTCTTC; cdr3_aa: CASPGVAGADEQFF
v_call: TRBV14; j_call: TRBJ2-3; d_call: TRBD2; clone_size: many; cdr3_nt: TGTGCCAGCAGCCAGTGGACTAGCGGGCGTGCTAGCACAGATACGCAGTATTTT; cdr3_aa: CASSQWTSGRASTDTQYF
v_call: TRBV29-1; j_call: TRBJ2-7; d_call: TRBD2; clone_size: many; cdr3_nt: TGCAGCGTGGCCCTGACTAGCGGGAGCCTAGAGCAGTACTTC; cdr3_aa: CSVALTSGSLEQYF
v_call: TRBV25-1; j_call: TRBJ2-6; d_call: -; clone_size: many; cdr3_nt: TGTGCCAGCAGCGGCTGGGGGAGTGGCTCTGGGGCCAACGTCCTGACTTTC; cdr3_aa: CASSGWGSGSGANVLTF
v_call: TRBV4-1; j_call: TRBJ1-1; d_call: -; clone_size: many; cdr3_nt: TGCGCCAGCAGCGTGACAAACACTGAAGCTTTCTTT; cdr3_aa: CASSVTNTEAFF
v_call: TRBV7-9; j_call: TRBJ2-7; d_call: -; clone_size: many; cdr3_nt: TGTGCCAGCAGCTTAGCAGGGCCCCACTACGAGCAGTACTTC; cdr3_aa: CASSLAGPHYEQYF
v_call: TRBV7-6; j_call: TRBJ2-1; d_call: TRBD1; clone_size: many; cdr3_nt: TGTGCCAGCAGCGAGGGACAGGGCGTTGAGCAGTTCTTC; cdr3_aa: CASSEGQGVEQFF
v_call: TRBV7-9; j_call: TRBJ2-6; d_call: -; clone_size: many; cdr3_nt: TGTGCCAGCAGCTTAGCTATTACTGGGGCCAACGTCCTGACTTTC; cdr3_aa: CASSLAITGANVLTF
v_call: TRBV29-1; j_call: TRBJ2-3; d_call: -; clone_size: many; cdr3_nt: TGCAGCGTTGATCTCGGCGCGGATACGCAGTATTTT; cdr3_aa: CSVDLGADTQYF
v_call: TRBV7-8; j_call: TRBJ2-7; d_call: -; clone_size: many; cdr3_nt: TGTGCCAGCAGCTTAGGAGGGCGGACCTCCTACGAGCAGTACTTC; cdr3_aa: CASSLGGRTSYEQYF
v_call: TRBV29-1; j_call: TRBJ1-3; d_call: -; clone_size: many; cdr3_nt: TGCAGCGTTGAATTCCCCCTGGGGAACACCATATATTTT; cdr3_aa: CSVEFPLGNTIYF
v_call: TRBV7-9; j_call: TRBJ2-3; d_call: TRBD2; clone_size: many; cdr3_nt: TGTGCCAGCAGACAAACGACTAGCGGGGCCACAGATACGCAGTATTTT; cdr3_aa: CASRQTTSGATDTQYF
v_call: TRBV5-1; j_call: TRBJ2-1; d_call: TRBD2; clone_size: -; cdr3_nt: TGCGCCAGCAGCCACCTAGCGGGGGGGCCGGGATACAATGAGCAGTTCTTC; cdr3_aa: CASSHLAGGPGYNEQFF
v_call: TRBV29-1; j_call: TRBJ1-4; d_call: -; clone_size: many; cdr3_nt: TGCAGCGTTTTGACCGCCGCAACTAATGAAAAACTGTTTTTT; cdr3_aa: CSVLTAATNEKLFF
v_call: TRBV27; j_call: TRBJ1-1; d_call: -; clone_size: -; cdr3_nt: TGTGCCAGCAGTTTATCCTTCTACAGGGAGGGGATGAACACTGAAGCTTTCTTT; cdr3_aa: CASSLSFYREGMNTEAFF
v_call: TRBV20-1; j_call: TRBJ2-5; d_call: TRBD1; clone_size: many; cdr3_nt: TGCAGTGCTCTCCATGGGACAGCCCAAGAGACCCAGTACTTC; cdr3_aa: CSALHGTAQETQYF
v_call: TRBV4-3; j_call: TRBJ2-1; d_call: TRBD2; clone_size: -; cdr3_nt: TGCGCCAGCAGCCAAGTACACATCTGGACTAGCGGGTTATACAATGAGCAGTTCTTC; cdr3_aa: CASSQVHIWTSGLYNEQFF
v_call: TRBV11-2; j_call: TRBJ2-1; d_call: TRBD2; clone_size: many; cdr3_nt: TGTGCCAGCAGCCCCCTACTAGCGGGGTCCTATGAGCAGTTCTTC; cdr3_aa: CASSPLLAGSYEQFF
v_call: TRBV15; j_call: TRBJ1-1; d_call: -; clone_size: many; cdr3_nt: TGTGCCACCAGCAGAGTCCCCACAGGTGAAGCTTTCTTT; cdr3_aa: CATSRVPTGEAFF
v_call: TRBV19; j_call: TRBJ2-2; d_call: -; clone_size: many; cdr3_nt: TGTGCCAGTAGTGAGACCATGAACACCGGGGAGCTGTTTTTT; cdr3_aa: CASSETMNTGELFF
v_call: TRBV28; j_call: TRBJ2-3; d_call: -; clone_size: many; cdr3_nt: TGTGCCAGCAGTTTTGGGTCTACATGGAAGGGCACAGATACGCAGTATTTT; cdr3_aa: CASSFGSTWKGTDTQYF
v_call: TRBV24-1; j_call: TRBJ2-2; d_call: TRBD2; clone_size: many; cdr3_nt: TGTGCCACCAGCGGGACTAGCGGGGCACGAAACACCGGGGAGCTGTTTTTT; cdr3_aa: CATSGTSGARNTGELFF
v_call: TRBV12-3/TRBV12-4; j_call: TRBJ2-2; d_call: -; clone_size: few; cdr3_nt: TGTGCCACCGGGGAGACTGTCACCGGGGAGCTGTTTTTT; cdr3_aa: CATGETVTGELFF
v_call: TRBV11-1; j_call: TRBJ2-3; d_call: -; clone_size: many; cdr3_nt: TGTGCCAGCAGCCCCCTCCTAAGACAGGACACAGATACGCAGTATTTT; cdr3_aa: CASSPLLRQDTDTQYF
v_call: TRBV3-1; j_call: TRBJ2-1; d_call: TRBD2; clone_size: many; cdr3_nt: TGTGCCAGCAGCCAAGGTAGCGGGGTAGGCAATGAGCAGTTCTTC; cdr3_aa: CASSQGSGVGNEQFF
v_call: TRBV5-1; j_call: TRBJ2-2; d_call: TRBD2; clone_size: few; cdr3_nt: TGCGCCAGCAGCTTGGCCTTAGCGGGGACGAACACCGGGGAGCTGTTTTTT; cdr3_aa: CASSLALAGTNTGELFF
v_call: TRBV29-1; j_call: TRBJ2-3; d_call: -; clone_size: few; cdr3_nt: TGCAGCGTTGATAAGAGCGGTACTAGCACAGATACGCAGTATTTT; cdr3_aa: CSVDKSGTSTDTQYF
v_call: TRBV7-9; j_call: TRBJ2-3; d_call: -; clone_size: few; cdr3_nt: TGTGCCAGCAGCCAAGGGTGGCAGCCAGATACGCAGTATTTT; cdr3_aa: CASSQGWQPDTQYF
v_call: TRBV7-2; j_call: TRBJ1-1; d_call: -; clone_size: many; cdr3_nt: TGTGCCAGCAGCTTAACGGGACAACTGAACACTGAAGCTTTCTTT; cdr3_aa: CASSLTGQLNTEAFF